Here is one T cell receptor (beta chain) with its context. This sample is drawn from a study of glioma-infiltrating T cells after dendritic cell vaccination. Turning to the study itself: Autologous tumor lysate-pulsed dendritic cell vaccination was given between the early 2000s and the early 2010s. Dendritic cells derived from monocytes and pulsed with autologous tumor lysate formed the vaccine.

The immunoSEQ assay amplified TCRB CDR3 from up to 2 ug DNA. Assay used: immunoSEQ multiplex PCR; TCRdb lists only in-frame clones, some missing. The data contain roughly 82,000 clones, about 90% of them singletons. The CDR3 is made up of 13 amino acids. Germline V gene data show CDR1 as GTSNPN and CDR2 as SVGIG (reference sequence). The V gene lost 3 bases and the J gene lost 6 bases, with 12 bases spanning the gap. Specimen: blood, collected before dendritic cell vaccination. This chain uses TRBV30 with TRBJ1-5; no clear D gene. This receptor was obtained from a human donor with glioblastoma. The CDR3 DNA reads as TGTGCCTGGAGCGCTGGTTCTACTCAGCCCCAGCATTTT. Translated: CAWSAGSTQPQHF.